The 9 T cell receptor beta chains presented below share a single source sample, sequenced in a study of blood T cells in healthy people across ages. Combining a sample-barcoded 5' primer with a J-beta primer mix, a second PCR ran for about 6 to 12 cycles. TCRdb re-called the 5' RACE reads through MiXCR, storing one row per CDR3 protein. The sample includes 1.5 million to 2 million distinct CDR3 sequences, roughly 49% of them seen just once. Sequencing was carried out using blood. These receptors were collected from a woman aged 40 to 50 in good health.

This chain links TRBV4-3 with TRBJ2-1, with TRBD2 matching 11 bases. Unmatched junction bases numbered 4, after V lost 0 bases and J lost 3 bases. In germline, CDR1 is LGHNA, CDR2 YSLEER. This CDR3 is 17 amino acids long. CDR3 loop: CASSQDPSGGFYNEQFF. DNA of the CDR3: TGCGCCAGCAGCCAAGATCCTAGCGGGGGGTTCTACAATGAGCAGTTCTTC.

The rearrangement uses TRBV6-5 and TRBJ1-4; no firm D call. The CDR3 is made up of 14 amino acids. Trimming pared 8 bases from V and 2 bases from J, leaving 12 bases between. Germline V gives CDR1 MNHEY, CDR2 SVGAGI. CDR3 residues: CASGEGGTNEKLFF. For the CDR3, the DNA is TGTGCCAGCGGCGAGGGCGGCACTAATGAAAAACTGTTTTTT.

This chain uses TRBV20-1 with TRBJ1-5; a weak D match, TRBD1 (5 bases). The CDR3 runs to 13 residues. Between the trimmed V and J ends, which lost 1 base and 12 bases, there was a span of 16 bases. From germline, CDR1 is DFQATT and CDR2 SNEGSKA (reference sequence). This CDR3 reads CSARVIDSGLQHF. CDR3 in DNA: TGCAGTGCTAGAGTTATAGACAGCGGGCTCCAGCATTTT.

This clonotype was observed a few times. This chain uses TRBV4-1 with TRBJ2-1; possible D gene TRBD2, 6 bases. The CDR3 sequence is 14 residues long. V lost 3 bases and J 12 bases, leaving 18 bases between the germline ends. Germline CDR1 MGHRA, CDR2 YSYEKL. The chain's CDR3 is CASSQGGPPGRQFF. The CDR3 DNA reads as TGCGCCAGCAGCCAGGGGGGACCCCCGGGTCGGCAGTTCTTC.

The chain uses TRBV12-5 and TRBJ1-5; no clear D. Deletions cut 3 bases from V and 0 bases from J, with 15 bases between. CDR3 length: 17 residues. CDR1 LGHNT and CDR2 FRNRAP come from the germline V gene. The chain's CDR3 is CASGFVSGSYSNQPQHF. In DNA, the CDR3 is TGTGCTAGTGGTTTCGTATCGGGGTCCTATAGCAATCAGCCCCAGCATTTT.

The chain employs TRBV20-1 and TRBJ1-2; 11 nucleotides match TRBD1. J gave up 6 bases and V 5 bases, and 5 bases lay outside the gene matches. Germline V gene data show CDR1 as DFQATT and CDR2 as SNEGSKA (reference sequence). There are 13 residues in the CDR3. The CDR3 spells CSAVDRGHHGYTF. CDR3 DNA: TGCAGTGCTGTGGACAGGGGGCATCATGGCTACACCTTC.

The CDR3 region is CASSLGGPPGREQYF. The CDR3 DNA follows: TGTGCCAGCAGCTTAGGGGGCCCTCCGGGGCGCGAGCAGTACTTC. The V gene is TRBV7-2, the J gene TRBJ2-4; D tentatively fits TRBD1 or TRBD2 (5 bases each). The end of the DNA aligns better with TRBJ2-7, so the J call may be wrong. The CDR3 has 15 amino acids. Germline assignment: CDR1 SGHTA and CDR2 FQGNSA.

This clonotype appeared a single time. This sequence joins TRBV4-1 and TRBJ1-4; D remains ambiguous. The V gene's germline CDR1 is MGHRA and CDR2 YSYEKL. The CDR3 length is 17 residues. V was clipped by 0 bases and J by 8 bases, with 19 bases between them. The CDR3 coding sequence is TGCGCCAGCAGCCAAGATTCGAGCGGAGGATTTAGCGAAAAACTGTTTTTT. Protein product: CASSQDSSGGFSEKLFF.

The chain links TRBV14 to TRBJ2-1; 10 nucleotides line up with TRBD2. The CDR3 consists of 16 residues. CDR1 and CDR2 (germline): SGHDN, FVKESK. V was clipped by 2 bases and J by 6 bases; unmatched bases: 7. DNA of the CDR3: TGTGCCAGCAGCCAATTGGTGGGACTAGCGACCAATGAGCAGTTCTTC. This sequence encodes CASSQLVGLATNEQFF. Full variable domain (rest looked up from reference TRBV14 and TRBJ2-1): EAGVTQFPSHSVIEKGQTVTLRCDPISGHDNLYWYRRVMGKEIKFLLHFVKESKQDESGMPNNRFLAERTGGTYSTLKVQPAELEDSGVYFCASSQLVGLATNEQFFGPGTRLTVL.